This T cell receptor (beta chain) was sequenced for a study of T-cell memory formation after mild COVID-19. Whole-study context: Clusters were largely donor specific.

CDR3 length: 14 residues. V lost 7 bases to trimming and J lost 4 bases, with 14 bases between them. Germline V gene lookup returns CDR1 SGHTA and CDR2 FQGNSA. Each CDR3 protein gets one entry after TCRdb re-called the 5' RACE reads with MiXCR. The table records roughly 550,000 distinct CDR3 sequences, roughly 20% of them present only once. This clonotype was recorded a few times. The clonotype comes from an adult woman who had mild COVID-19 (a few samples of this study predate the infection). Cell type and time point are not known. The sample comprised PBMCs or a T cell subset sorted from them (not recorded which). The rearrangement joins TRBV7-2 to TRBJ2-1; no firm D call. For the CDR3, the DNA is TGTGCCAGCACCCTAAGTCAGGAATACAATGAGCAGTTCTTC. Protein product: CASTLSQEYNEQFF.